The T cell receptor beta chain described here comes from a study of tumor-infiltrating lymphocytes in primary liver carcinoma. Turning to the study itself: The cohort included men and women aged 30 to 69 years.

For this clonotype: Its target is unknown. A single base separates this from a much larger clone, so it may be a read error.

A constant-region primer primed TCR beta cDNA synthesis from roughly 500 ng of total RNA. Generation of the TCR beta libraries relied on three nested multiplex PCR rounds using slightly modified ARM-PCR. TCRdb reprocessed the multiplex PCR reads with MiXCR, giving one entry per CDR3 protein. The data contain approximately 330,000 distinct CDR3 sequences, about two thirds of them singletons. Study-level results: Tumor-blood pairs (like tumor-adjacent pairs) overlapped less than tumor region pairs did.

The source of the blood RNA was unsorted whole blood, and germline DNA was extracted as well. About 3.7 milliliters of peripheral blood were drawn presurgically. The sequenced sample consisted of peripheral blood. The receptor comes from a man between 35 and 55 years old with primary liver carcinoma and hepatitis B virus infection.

The CDR3 loop reads CAISEGQGDLETQYF. The CDR3 DNA reads TGTGCCATCAGCGAGGGACAGGGGGACTTGGAGACCCAGTACTTC. The J gene is TRBJ2-5, the V gene TRBV10-3, with 11 bases lining up with TRBD1. CDR3 size: 15 residues. Trimming removed 6 bases from V and 5 bases from J; junction bases left unmatched: 8. CDR1 is ENHRY and CDR2 is SYGVKD in the germline V gene.